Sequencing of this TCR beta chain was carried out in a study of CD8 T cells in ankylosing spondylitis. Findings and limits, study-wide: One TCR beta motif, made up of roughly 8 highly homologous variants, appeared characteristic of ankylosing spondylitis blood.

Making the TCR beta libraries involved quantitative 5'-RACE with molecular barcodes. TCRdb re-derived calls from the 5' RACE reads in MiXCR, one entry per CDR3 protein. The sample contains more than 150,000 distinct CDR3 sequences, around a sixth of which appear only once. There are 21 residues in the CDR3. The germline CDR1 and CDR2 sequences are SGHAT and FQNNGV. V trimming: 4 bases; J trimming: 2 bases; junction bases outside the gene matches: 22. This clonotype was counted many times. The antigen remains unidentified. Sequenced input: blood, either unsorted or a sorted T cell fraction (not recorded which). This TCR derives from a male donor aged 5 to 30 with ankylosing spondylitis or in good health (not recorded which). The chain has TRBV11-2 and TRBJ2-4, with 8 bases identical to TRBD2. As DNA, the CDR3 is TGTGCCAGCAGCTCCCGGGCCCCCGGACTAGCCACCGTGGGAACCAAAAACATTCAGTACTTC. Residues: CASSSRAPGLATVGTKNIQYF.